Presented here are 11 T cell receptor beta chains from one specimen sequenced in a study of blood T cell repertoires in COVID-19. This table comes from immunoSEQ multiplex PCR, and its TCRdb copy is limited to in-frame clones, with some not included. Among roughly 200,000 clones listed, 70% to 90% were seen once. The sample was peripheral blood. The origin of the receptors is a woman aged 18-29 years who had recovered from COVID-19.

This clone came up once. V is TRBV14 and J is TRBJ2-1, with D perhaps TRBD2 (6 bases). The CDR3 has 15 amino acids. V lost 4 bases, J lost 9 bases, and 19 bases lay in between. Germline V lookup: CDR1 SGHDN, CDR2 FVKESK. The DNA for the CDR3 is TGTGCCAGCAGCCGACCGGGACTCCGGGGTGGTGAGCAGTTCTTC. Translation: CASSRPGLRGGEQFF.

The rearrangement uses TRBV5-4 and TRBJ2-7, with 9 bases fitting TRBD1. The V gene end was trimmed by 4 bases and the J gene end by 6 bases; junction bases not matched to a gene: 8. CDR1 SGHNT and CDR2 YYREEE come from the germline V gene (reference sequence). The CDR3 covers 14 residues. CDR3 region: CASSLDPTGGEQYF. CDR3 nucleotide sequence: TGTGCCAGCAGCCTCGACCCGACAGGGGGCGAGCAGTACTTC.

This clone was detected only once. The V and J genes are TRBV25-1 and TRBJ2-1, with D tentatively TRBD2 (6 bases). CDR3 size: 12 residues. Trimming shortened V by 7 bases and J by 3 bases, and 7 bases separated the two germline ends. In germline, CDR1 is MGHDK, CDR2 SYGVNS. This chain's CDR3 is CASTGGYNEQFF. Here the CDR3 DNA reads TGTGCCAGCACCGGGGGCTACAATGAGCAGTTCTTC.

The chain has TRBV19 and TRBJ1-6; D is perhaps TRBD1 (6 bases). The CDR3 contains 16 residues. The germline V and J ends were trimmed by 4 bases and 4 bases, with 14 bases remaining between them. Per the germline V gene, CDR1 is LNHDA and CDR2 is SQIVND (reference sequence). This chain's CDR3 is CASSSPAGQYNSPLHF. In nucleotides, the CDR3 is TGTGCCAGTAGTAGCCCCGCTGGACAGTATAATTCACCCCTCCACTTT. Full variable domain (rest looked up from reference TRBV19 and TRBJ1-6): DGGITQSPKYLFRKEGQNVTLSCEQNLNHDAMYWYRQDPGQGLRLIYYSQIVNDFQKGDIAEGYSVSREKKESFPLTVTSAQKNPTAFYLCASSSPAGQYNSPLHFGNGTRLTVT.

V is TRBV19 and J is TRBJ2-7, with 14 bases aligning to TRBD2. The CDR3 sequence is 17 residues long. V shed 6 bases and J 0 bases; nucleotides not matched to a gene: 7. Germline CDR1 and CDR2: LNHDA and SQIVND (reference sequence). CDR3 bases: TGTGCCAGTAGGTTTTCGGGACTAGCGGGAGTCTCCTACGAGCAGTACTTC. Protein product: CASRFSGLAGVSYEQYF.

The chain links TRBV10-3 to TRBJ2-5, with TRBD2 matching over 7 bases. The germline CDR1 and CDR2 sequences are ENHRY and SYGVKD. The CDR3 length is 15 residues. The trim removed 3 bases at V and 0 bases at J, leaving 4 bases unmatched. CDR3 coding DNA: TGTGCCATCAGTGATTACGGGGGGTACCAAGAGACCCAGTACTTC. It yields the protein CAISDYGGYQETQYF.

This chain uses TRBV19 with TRBJ2-1, with 9 nucleotides matching TRBD2. J was trimmed by 8 bases and V by 7 bases; bases with no gene match: 12. The germline V gene has CDR1 LNHDA and CDR2 SQIVND (reference sequence). This CDR3 has 15 residues. DNA for the CDR3: TGTGCCAGTACCCTCGCAGCGGGAGGTTATCATGAGCAGTTCTTC. Encoded protein: CASTLAAGGYHEQFF.

The J gene is TRBJ2-3, the V gene TRBV19, with TRBD2 identical over 9 bases. Germline V gene data show CDR1 as LNHDA and CDR2 as SQIVND (reference sequence). Trimming took 8 bases from V and 3 from J; bases not matched to a gene: 9. The CDR3 runs 15 residues. The CDR3: CASSRAGGVTDTQYF. The CDR3 nucleotides are TGTGCCAGTTCACGAGCGGGAGGTGTGACAGATACGCAGTATTTT.

This sequence joins TRBV7-3 and TRBJ2-3; D possibly corresponds to TRBD1 (5 bases). The CDR3 is 14 amino acids. The germline V gene encodes CDR1 SGHTA and CDR2 FQGTGA. The germline V and J ends were trimmed by 5 bases and 3 bases, with 12 bases remaining between them. CDR3 loop: CASSPRAATDTQYF. CDR3 DNA sequence: TGTGCCAGCAGCCCCAGGGCCGCAACAGATACGCAGTATTTT.

This chain connects TRBV7-2 to TRBJ2-5; D is unresolved. This CDR3 spans 14 amino acids. Germline CDR1 is SGHTA and CDR2 is FQGNSA. V lost 0 bases, J lost 9 bases, and 14 bases lay in between. CDR3 protein: CASSLAIQLVAQYF. In DNA form, the CDR3 reads TGTGCCAGCAGCTTAGCCATACAGTTAGTGGCCCAGTACTTC.

The genes are TRBV6-1 and TRBJ1-5, with a possible D match to TRBD1 (5 bases). Germline V gives CDR1 MNHNS, CDR2 SASEGT. The V end lost 0 bases, the J end lost 4 bases, and 10 bases lay between the germline ends. The CDR3 runs 15 residues. CDR3 sequence (DNA): TGTGCCAGCAGTGAAGCGCCTACAGGAAATCAGCCCCAGCATTTT. Translating it yields CASSEAPTGNQPQHF.